This T cell receptor (beta chain) is from a study of blood T cell repertoires in COVID-19. The protocol was immunoSEQ multiplex PCR, while the TCRdb copy is restricted to in-frame clones and leaves out a portion. The repertoire consists of about 330,000 clones, with roughly 90% occurring once and the leading ten covering around 20%. Clinical histories supplied by participants themselves formed the basis of cohort assignment. Germline CDR1 is MRHNA and CDR2 is SNTAGT. The CDR3 is made up of 14 amino acids. V was clipped by 4 bases and J by 13 bases; unmatched bases: 10. V and J are TRBV6-4 and TRBJ2-1, with TRBD1 matching over 10 bases. Sequences were obtained from PBMCs or T cells enriched from blood (not recorded which). The receptor's source is a woman in her twenties or thirties who had recovered from COVID-19. The CDR3 loop reads CASSAESGTGVQFF. The CDR3 region has the DNA TGTGCCAGCAGTGCAGAATCCGGGACAGGGGTTCAGTTCTTC.